The 11 T cell receptor beta chains given below trace back to one sample, sequenced in a study of cytomegalovirus exposure and HLA in healthy donors (dated by TCRdb to about 2017). Libraries were made using the immunoSEQ multiplex PCR assay. A mixture of 60 forward primers for TCR Vbeta segments and 13 reverse primers for TCR Jbeta segments was used in the multiplex PCR. As stored in TCRdb, this immuneACCESS dataset retains in-frame rearrangements with V and J assigned. A fraction of the clones does not appear; measured against another copy, unresolved V genes explain less than half of the discrepancy, and the remainder lacks a known reason. This sample comprises approximately 160,000 clones, around 80% of them detected only once. Of the sample, 1.9% falls within the top ten clones. The sequenced material came from PBMCs. Receptors originate from a human donor in good health.

V and J are TRBV6-5 and TRBJ1-2; 8 bases map to TRBD1. The trim removed 5 bases at V and 6 bases at J, leaving 5 bases unmatched. The CDR3 has 13 amino acids. Germline assignment: CDR1 MNHEY and CDR2 SVGAGI. The CDR3 nucleotides are TGTGCCAGCAGTAGGACAGGGAATCATGGCTACACCTTC. It yields the protein CASSRTGNHGYTF.

The rearrangement links TRBV18 to TRBJ2-7; D ambiguous. This CDR3 is built from 12 residues. Germline assignment: CDR1 KGHSH and CDR2 LQKENI. Trimming cost V 3 bases and J 3 bases, with 6 bases left between them. CDR3 amino acids: CASSPNNYEQYF. The CDR3 DNA is TGTGCCAGCTCACCGAACAACTACGAGCAGTACTTC.

This chain connects TRBV11-3 to TRBJ1-1; TRBD1 aligns across 7 bases. The germline V gene has CDR1 SGHNT and CDR2 YENEEA. V trimming: 0 bases; J trimming: 5 bases; junction bases outside the gene matches: 3. CDR3 length: 14 residues. The CDR3 DNA sequence: TGTGCCAGCAGCTTAGAACAGGGACAGACTGAAGCTTTCTTT. Translation: CASSLEQGQTEAFF.

This clone showed up just a few times. This sequence joins TRBV27 and TRBJ1-6, with D uncertain. CDR1 is MNHEY, CDR2 SMNVEV, per germline (reference sequence). CDR3 length: 14 residues. The ends were cut back, 3 bases at V and 7 bases at J, with 10 bases in the middle. CDR3 amino acids: CASSFGIPNSPLHF. The CDR3 nucleotides read TGTGCCAGCAGTTTTGGCATACCGAATTCACCCCTCCACTTT.

CDR3 DNA: TGTGCCAGCAGCGTGGGCGGATACTACGAGCAGTACTTC. The encoded protein is CASSVGGYYEQYF. The chain uses TRBV5-5 and TRBJ2-7; unclear D gene. This CDR3 has 13 residues. Germline loops: CDR1 SGHKS, CDR2 YYEKEE (reference sequence). Trimming shortened V by 4 bases and J by 3 bases, and 11 bases separated the two germline ends.

The sample holds a few counts of this clone. The gene calls are TRBV25-1 and TRBJ1-3; D possibly corresponds to TRBD1 (6 bases). CDR3 length: 11 amino acids. The germline V and J ends were trimmed by 5 bases and 9 bases, with 8 bases remaining between them. Germline V lookup: CDR1 MGHDK, CDR2 SYGVNS. The CDR3 sequence is CASSLGGTIYF. DNA of the CDR3: TGTGCCAGCAGTTTAGGGGGCACCATATATTTT.

This clone was seen a single time. The chain recombines TRBV7-2 with TRBJ2-7; tentative D call: TRBD1 (6 bases). V gave up 6 bases and J gave up 1 base, with 16 bases separating them. Germline CDR1 SGHTA, CDR2 FQGNSA. This CDR3 comprises 15 residues. CDR3 region: CASRKGGTDSYEQYF. The CDR3 nucleotides read TGTGCCAGCAGAAAAGGGGGTACGGATTCCTACGAGCAGTACTTC.

The V call is TRBV19, the J call TRBJ1-3; the D gene is possibly TRBD1 (5 bases). Germline V gives CDR1 LNHDA, CDR2 SQIVND (reference sequence). The CDR3 runs 14 residues. The V gene lost 7 bases and the J gene lost 0 bases, with 10 bases spanning the gap. For the CDR3, the DNA is TGTGCCAGTAAAGCCGGGGGCTCTGGAAACACCATATATTTT. This sequence encodes CASKAGGSGNTIYF. The complete variable domain, with remaining parts taken from reference TRBV19 and TRBJ1-3, reads DGGITQSPKYLFRKEGQNVTLSCEQNLNHDAMYWYRQDPGQGLRLIYYSQIVNDFQKGDIAEGYSVSREKKESFPLTVTSAQKNPTAFYLCASKAGGSGNTIYFGEGSWLTVV.

The chain links TRBV5-4 to TRBJ2-2; D is possibly TRBD2 (5 bases). Trimming removed 3 bases at V and 6 bases at J, with 6 bases between. CDR3 length: 12 amino acids. The germline V gene has CDR1 SGHNT and CDR2 YYREEE (reference sequence). CDR3 nucleotide sequence: TGTGCCAGCAGCTCACTAGCCGGGGAGCTGTTTTTT. Its translation: CASSSLAGELFF. Variable domain in full (rest from reference TRBV5-4 and TRBJ2-2): ETGVTQSPTHLIKTRGQQVTLRCSSQSGHNTVSWYQQALGQGPQFIFQYYREEENGRGNFPPRFSGLQFPNYSSELNVNALELDDSALYLCASSSLAGELFFGEGSRLTVL.

The V and J genes are TRBV7-2 and TRBJ2-3, with 7 nucleotides matching TRBD2. This CDR3 spans 14 amino acids. Germline V gives CDR1 SGHTA, CDR2 FQGNSA. Losses at the gene ends were 2 bases for V and 8 bases for J; bases not matched to a gene: 7. The DNA for the CDR3 is TGTGCCAGCAGCTTAATGCGGGAGCTGGGTACGCAGTATTTT. This codes for CASSLMRELGTQYF.

This clone was counted only a few times. The chain joins TRBV14 to TRBJ2-1; the D is unclear. The CDR3 has 13 residues. The germline V and J ends were trimmed by 3 bases and 4 bases, with 7 bases remaining between them. Germline V gene sequence: CDR1 SGHDN, CDR2 FVKESK. The CDR3 protein is CASSQWAYNEQFF. CDR3 DNA: TGTGCCAGCAGCCAGTGGGCGTACAATGAGCAGTTCTTC. Drawing the rest from reference TRBV14 and TRBJ2-1, the complete variable domain is EAGVTQFPSHSVIEKGQTVTLRCDPISGHDNLYWYRRVMGKEIKFLLHFVKESKQDESGMPNNRFLAERTGGTYSTLKVQPAELEDSGVYFCASSQWAYNEQFFGPGTRLTVL.